This T cell receptor beta chain was captured by sequencing in a study of blood T cell repertoires in COVID-19. Study overall: PBMCs, B-cell-depleted T cells, or T cells provided the cDNA or gDNA that made up the material.

Authors' analysis steps: Amplification of reference gene primers was used by the study to estimate nucleated cell counts. Generated by immunoSEQ multiplex PCR, the TCRdb table keeps only in-frame clones and is missing some. V, J and clone size are taken as reported in that table, and D and trimming were inferred from the DNA itself. The sample holds under 300,000 clones; 89% are singletons and the top ten take 1.5% to 2%. Recruits, aged roughly 18 to 89 years, lived in some 25 US areas. Germline V gene lookup returns CDR1 MNHEY and CDR2 SVGAGI. The CDR3 is 14 amino acids. The V end lost 4 bases, the J end lost 3 bases, and 13 bases lay between the germline ends.

This TCR was recovered from a woman between 40 and 50 years old who had recovered from COVID-19. The material sequenced was PBMCs or T cells enriched from blood (not recorded which). This chain links TRBV6-5 with TRBJ2-7, with TRBD1 as a possible D gene (6 bases). CDR3 region: CASSSYTGRYEQYF. The CDR3, as DNA: TGTGCCAGCAGTTCTTATACAGGGCGCTACGAGCAGTACTTC.